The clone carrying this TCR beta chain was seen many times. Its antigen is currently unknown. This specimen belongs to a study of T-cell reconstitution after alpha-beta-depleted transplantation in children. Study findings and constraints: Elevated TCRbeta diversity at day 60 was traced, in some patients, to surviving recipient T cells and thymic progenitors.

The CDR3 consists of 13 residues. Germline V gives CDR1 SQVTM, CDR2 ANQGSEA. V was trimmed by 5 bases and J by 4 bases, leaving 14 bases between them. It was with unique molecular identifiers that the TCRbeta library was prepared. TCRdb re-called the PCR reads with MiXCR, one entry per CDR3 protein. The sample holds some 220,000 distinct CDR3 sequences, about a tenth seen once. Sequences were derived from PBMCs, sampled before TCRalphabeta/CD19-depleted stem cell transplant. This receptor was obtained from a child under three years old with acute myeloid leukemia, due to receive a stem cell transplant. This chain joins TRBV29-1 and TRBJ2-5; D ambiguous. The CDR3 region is CSVSSSGGETQYF. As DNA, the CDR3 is TGCAGCGTTAGCTCCTCTGGCGGAGAGACCCAGTACTTC.